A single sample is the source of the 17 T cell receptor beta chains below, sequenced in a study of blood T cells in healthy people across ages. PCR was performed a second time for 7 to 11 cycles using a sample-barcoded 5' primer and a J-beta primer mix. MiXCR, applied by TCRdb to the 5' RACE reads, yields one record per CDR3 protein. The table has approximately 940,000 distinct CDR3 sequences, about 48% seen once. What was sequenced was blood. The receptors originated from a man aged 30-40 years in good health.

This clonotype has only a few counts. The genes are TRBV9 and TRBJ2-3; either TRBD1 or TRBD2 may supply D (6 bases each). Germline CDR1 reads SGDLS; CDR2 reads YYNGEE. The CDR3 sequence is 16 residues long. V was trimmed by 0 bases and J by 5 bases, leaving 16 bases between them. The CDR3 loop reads CASSVGNSGAGDTQYF. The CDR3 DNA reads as TGTGCCAGCAGCGTAGGTAATTCGGGGGCAGGAGATACGCAGTATTTT.

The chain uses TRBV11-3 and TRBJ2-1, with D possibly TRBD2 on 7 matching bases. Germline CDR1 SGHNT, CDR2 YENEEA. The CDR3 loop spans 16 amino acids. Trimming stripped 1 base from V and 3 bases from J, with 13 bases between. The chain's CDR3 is CASSLGGGGYYNEQFF. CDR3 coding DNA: TGTGCCAGCAGCTTAGGGGGGGGGGGCTACTACAATGAGCAGTTCTTC.

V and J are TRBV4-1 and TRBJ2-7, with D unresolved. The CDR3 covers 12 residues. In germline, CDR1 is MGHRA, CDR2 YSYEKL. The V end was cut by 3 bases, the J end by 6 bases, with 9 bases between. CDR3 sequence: CASSHDGPEQYF. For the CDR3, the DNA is TGCGCCAGCAGCCATGACGGGCCCGAGCAGTACTTC.

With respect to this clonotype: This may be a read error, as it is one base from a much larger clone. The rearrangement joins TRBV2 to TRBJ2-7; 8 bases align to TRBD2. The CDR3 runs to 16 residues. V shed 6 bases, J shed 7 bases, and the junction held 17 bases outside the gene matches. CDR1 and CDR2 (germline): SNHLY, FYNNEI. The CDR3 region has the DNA TGTGCCAGCAGGATACGACTAGCGTCTATGAACAATGAGCAGTACTTC. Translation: CASRIRLASMNNEQYF.

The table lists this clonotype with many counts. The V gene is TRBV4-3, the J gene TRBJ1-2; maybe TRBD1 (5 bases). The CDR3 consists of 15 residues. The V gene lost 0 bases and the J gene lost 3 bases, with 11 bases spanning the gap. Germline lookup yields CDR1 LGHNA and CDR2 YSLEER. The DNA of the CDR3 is TGCGCCAGCAGCCAAGATGCCAGGGCGGACTATGGCTACACCTTC. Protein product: CASSQDARADYGYTF.

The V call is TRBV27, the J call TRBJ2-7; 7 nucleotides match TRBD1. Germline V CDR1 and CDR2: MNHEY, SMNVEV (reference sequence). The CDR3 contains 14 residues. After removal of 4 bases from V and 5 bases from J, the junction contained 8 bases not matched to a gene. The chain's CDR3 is CASSSMTGSHEQYF. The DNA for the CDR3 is TGTGCCAGCAGTTCAATGACAGGGAGCCACGAGCAGTACTTC.

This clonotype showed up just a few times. The CDR3 protein is CSVRAGDVDTQYF. Written as DNA, the CDR3 is TGCAGCGTTCGAGCGGGGGATGTAGATACGCAGTATTTT. The rearrangement links TRBV29-1 to TRBJ2-3; the match to TRBD2 covers 8 bases. CDR3 size: 13 residues. Germline CDR1 is SQVTM and CDR2 is ANQGSEA. Losses at the gene ends were 5 bases for V and 5 bases for J; bases not matched to a gene: 6.

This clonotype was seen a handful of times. The CDR3, as DNA: TGCGCCAGCAGCCAAGATTGGGGGGGCGGCAGGGGTCGCCCAGATACGCAGTATTTT. Amino acid sequence: CASSQDWGGGRGRPDTQYF. V gene TRBV4-3 combines with J gene TRBJ2-3, with a possible D match to TRBD2 (7 bases). The CDR3 spans 19 residues. Germline V gives CDR1 LGHNA, CDR2 YSLEER. Deletions cut 0 bases from V and 4 bases from J, with 23 bases between.

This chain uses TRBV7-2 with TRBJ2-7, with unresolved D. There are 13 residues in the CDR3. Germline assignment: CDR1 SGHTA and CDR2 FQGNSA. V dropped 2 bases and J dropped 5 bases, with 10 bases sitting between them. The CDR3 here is CASSLTPSHEQYF. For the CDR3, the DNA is TGTGCCAGCAGCTTAACTCCGAGCCACGAGCAGTACTTC.

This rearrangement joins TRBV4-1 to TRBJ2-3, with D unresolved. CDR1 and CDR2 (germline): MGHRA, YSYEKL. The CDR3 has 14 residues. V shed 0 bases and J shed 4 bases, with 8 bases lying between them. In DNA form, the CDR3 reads TGCGCCAGCAGCCAAGAATCTACCCCAGATACGCAGTATTTT. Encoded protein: CASSQESTPDTQYF.

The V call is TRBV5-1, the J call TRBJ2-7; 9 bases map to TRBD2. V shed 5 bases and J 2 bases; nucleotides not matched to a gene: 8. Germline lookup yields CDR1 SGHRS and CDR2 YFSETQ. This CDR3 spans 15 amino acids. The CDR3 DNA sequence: TGCGCCAGCAGGCAGGCGACTAGCGGACCCTACGAGCAGTACTTC. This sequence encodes CASRQATSGPYEQYF.

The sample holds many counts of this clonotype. The CDR3 protein is CASRSSGERDAGEQFF. The CDR3, as DNA: TGTGCCAGCAGAAGTAGCGGGGAGAGGGATGCGGGTGAGCAGTTCTTC. The chain couples TRBV6-4 to TRBJ2-1; TRBD2 aligns across 8 bases. The CDR3 runs to 16 residues. With V trimmed by 6 bases and J by 9 bases, 16 bases remained unmatched. Germline loops: CDR1 MRHNA, CDR2 SNTAGT.

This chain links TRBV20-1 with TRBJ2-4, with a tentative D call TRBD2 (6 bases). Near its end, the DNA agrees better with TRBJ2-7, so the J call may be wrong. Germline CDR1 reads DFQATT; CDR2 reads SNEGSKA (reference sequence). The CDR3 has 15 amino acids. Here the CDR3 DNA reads TGCAGTGCTAGAGATGAGGCGCAGGGAGGATACGAGCAGTACTTC. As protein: CSARDEAQGGYEQYF.

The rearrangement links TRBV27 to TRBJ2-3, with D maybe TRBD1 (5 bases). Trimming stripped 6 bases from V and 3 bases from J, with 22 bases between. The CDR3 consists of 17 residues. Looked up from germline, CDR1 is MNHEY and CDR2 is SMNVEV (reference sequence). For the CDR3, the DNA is TGTGCCAGCAGCCCGATCGATTTGTGGGGCCGAACAGATACGCAGTATTTT. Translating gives CASSPIDLWGRTDTQYF.

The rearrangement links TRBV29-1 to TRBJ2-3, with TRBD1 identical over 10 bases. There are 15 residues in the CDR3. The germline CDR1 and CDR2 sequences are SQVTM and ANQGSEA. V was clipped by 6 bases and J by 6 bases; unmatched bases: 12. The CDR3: CSVHKPGQGLDTQYF. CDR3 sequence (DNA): TGCAGCGTACATAAACCGGGACAGGGGCTCGATACGCAGTATTTT.

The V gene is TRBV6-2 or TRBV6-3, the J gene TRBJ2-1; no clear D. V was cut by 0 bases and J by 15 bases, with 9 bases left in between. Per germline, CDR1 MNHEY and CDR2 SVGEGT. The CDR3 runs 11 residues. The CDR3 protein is CASSYSMVRFF. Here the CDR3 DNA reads TGTGCCAGCAGTTACTCGATGGTGAGGTTCTTC.

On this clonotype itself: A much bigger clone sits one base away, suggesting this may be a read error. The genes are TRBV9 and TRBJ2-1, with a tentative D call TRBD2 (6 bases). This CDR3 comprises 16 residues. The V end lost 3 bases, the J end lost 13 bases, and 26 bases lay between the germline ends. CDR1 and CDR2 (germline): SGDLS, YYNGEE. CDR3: CASSALSQGGRETQFF. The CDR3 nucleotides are TGTGCCAGCAGCGCCCTTAGCCAGGGAGGACGAGAGACCCAGTTCTTC.